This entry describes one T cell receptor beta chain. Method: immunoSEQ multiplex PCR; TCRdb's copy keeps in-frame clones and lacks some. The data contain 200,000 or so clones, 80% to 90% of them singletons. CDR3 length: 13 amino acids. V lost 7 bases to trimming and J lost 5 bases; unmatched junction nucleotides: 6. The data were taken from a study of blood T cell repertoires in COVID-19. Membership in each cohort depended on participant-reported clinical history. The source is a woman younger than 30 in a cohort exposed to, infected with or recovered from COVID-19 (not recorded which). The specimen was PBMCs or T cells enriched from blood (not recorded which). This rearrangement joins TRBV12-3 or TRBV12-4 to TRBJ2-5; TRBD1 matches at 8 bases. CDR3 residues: CASTLTGAETQYF. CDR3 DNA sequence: TGTGCCAGCACTTTGACAGGGGCGGAGACCCAGTACTTC.